The 25 T cell receptor beta chains given below trace back to one sample, sequenced in a study of blood T cell repertoires in COVID-19. Here immunoSEQ multiplex PCR was the method, and the copy in TCRdb shows in-frame clones only, minus some. The sample has some 97,000 clones; about 91% are singletons. Sequencing was carried out using peripheral blood. The receptors originated from a human donor in a cohort sampled during active COVID-19.

The chain combines TRBV4-3 with TRBJ2-7; D unresolved. V lost 2 bases, J lost 3 bases, and 8 bases lay in between. The CDR3 consists of 13 residues. The germline V gene has CDR1 LGHNA and CDR2 YSLEER. CDR3 sequence (DNA): TGCGCCAGCAGCCAAACAGCAGACTACGAGCAGTACTTC. This encodes CASSQTADYEQYF.

The V and J genes are TRBV7-8 and TRBJ1-4; TRBD1 matches 7 bases. The germline V gene encodes CDR1 SGHVS and CDR2 FQNEAQ. The CDR3 sequence is 15 residues long. V shed 7 bases and J 5 bases; nucleotides not matched to a gene: 10. CDR3 nucleotides: TGTGCCAGCACCGAAAGGCGACAGGGCAATGAAAAACTGTTTTTT. It codes for CASTERRQGNEKLFF.

The gene calls are TRBV6-6 and TRBJ2-3; perhaps TRBD1 as D (5 bases). This CDR3 is built from 15 residues. Per the germline V gene, CDR1 is MNHNY and CDR2 is SVGAGI (reference sequence). Trimming stripped 4 bases from V and 2 bases from J, with 13 bases between. The CDR3 is CASSSRQGYTDTQYF. In DNA form, the CDR3 reads TGTGCCAGCAGTTCCAGGCAGGGATACACAGATACGCAGTATTTT.

The rearrangement links TRBV20-1 to TRBJ2-5; D gene ambiguous. This CDR3 is 11 amino acids long. The V gene's germline CDR1 is DFQATT and CDR2 SNEGSKA (reference sequence). The V gene lost 3 bases and the J gene lost 8 bases, with 10 bases spanning the gap. CDR3 DNA sequence: TGCAGTGCTAGGATCCGAGAAACCCAGTACTTC. It codes for CSARIRETQYF.

This clone was seen a single time. This chain uses TRBV9 with TRBJ2-2; D remains unclear. CDR3 length equals 13 residues. Trimming removed 3 bases at V and 4 bases at J, with 7 bases between. The V gene's germline CDR1 is SGDLS and CDR2 YYNGEE. The CDR3 here is CASSGHPTGELFF. DNA of the CDR3: TGTGCCAGCAGCGGACATCCCACCGGGGAGCTGTTTTTT.

The gene calls are TRBV7-8 and TRBJ1-1; no firm D call. Germline V gene data show CDR1 as SGHVS and CDR2 as FQNEAQ. Trimming took 2 bases from V and 0 from J, leaving 4 bases between them. This CDR3 spans 13 amino acids. The CDR3 loop reads CASSLQMNTEAFF. The DNA of the CDR3 is TGTGCCAGCAGCTTACAGATGAACACTGAAGCTTTCTTT. Variable domain in full (rest from reference TRBV7-8 and TRBJ1-1): GAGVSQSPRYKVAKRGQDVALRCDPISGHVSLFWYQQALGQGPEFLTYFQNEAQLDKSGLPSDRFFAERPEGSVSTLKIQRTQQEDSAVYLCASSLQMNTEAFFGQGTRLTVV.

The gene calls are TRBV28 and TRBJ1-3; weak D call: TRBD1 (5 bases). The V end lost 6 bases, the J end lost 3 bases, and 9 bases lay between the germline ends. The CDR3 sequence is 13 residues long. CDR1 is MDHEN, CDR2 SYDVKM, per germline. The CDR3 DNA reads as TGTGCCAGCAGACAGGCTGATGGAAACACCATATATTTT. The encoded protein is CASRQADGNTIYF. The full variable domain, rest sourced from reference TRBV28 and TRBJ1-3, is DVKVTQSSRYLVKRTGEKVFLECVQDMDHENMFWYRQDPGLGLRLIYFSYDVKMKEKGDIPEGYSVSREKKERFSLILESASTNQTSMYLCASRQADGNTIYFGEGSWLTVV.

Only one count was recorded for this clone. V gene TRBV5-1 combines with J gene TRBJ2-1; 13 nucleotides match TRBD2. V lost 3 bases to trimming and J lost 7 bases; unmatched junction nucleotides: 7. The CDR3 totals 16 residues. Per germline, CDR1 SGHRS and CDR2 YFSETQ. The CDR3 bases are TGCGCCAGCAGCTCGTCCACTAGCGGGAGGGGTAATGAGCAGTTCTTC. Translated, it gives CASSSSTSGRGNEQFF.

The chain combines TRBV28 with TRBJ2-1; a possible D gene is TRBD2 (5 bases). Germline V gene lookup returns CDR1 MDHEN and CDR2 SYDVKM. The CDR3 runs 14 residues. V shed 3 bases and J shed 5 bases, with 11 bases lying between them. This CDR3 reads CASSLLRENNEQFF. In DNA form, the CDR3 reads TGTGCCAGCAGTTTGTTAAGGGAGAACAATGAGCAGTTCTTC.

CDR3 protein: CASSPTLEAYEQYF. In DNA form, the CDR3 reads TGTGCCAGTAGTCCGACCCTGGAGGCCTACGAGCAGTACTTC. This sequence joins TRBV19 and TRBJ2-7; D possibly corresponds to TRBD2 (5 bases). The CDR3 sequence is 14 residues long. The V and J ends lost 5 bases and 2 bases respectively, with 13 bases between them. Germline V gives CDR1 LNHDA, CDR2 SQIVND (reference sequence).

This chain uses TRBV9 with TRBJ2-3; the match to TRBD2 covers 14 bases. The CDR3 is 15 amino acids. Germline V CDR1 and CDR2: SGDLS, YYNGEE. J was trimmed by 7 bases and V by 3 bases; bases with no gene match: 4. The CDR3 loop is CASSAGTSGSHTQYF. DNA of the CDR3: TGTGCCAGCAGCGCGGGGACTAGCGGGAGTCATACGCAGTATTTT. Complete variable domain (other parts from reference TRBV9 and TRBJ2-3): DSGVTQTPKHLITATGQRVTLRCSPRSGDLSVYWYQQSLDQGLQFLIQYYNGEERAKGNILERFSAQQFPDLHSELNLSSLELGDSALYFCASSAGTSGSHTQYFGPGTRLTVL.

This clone was detected only once. The chain links TRBV28 to TRBJ1-2, with D maybe TRBD1 (5 bases). The CDR3 is 12 residues long. Per germline, CDR1 MDHEN and CDR2 SYDVKM. V dropped 7 bases and J dropped 5 bases, with 11 bases sitting between them. CDR3 coding DNA: TGTGCCAGCATCAAGCAGGGATATGGCTACACCTTC. Translating it yields CASIKQGYGYTF.

The rearrangement joins TRBV28 to TRBJ1-1; 10 nucleotides agree with TRBD1. J lost 3 bases, V lost 4 bases, and 11 bases had no gene match. Germline CDR1 MDHEN, CDR2 SYDVKM. The CDR3 extends over 17 amino acids. This CDR3 is CASSSTGTGDRDTEAFF. In nucleotides, the CDR3 is TGTGCCAGCAGTTCTACCGGGACAGGGGATCGCGACACTGAAGCTTTCTTT.

CDR3 DNA sequence: TGTGCCAGCAGCTTAGAACCCAAGGCTAGCGGGAGCAGGAACAATGAGCAGTTCTTC. Translation: CASSLEPKASGSRNNEQFF. The gene calls are TRBV11-2 and TRBJ2-1; TRBD2 agrees at 10 bases. The CDR3 totals 19 residues. The V and J ends lost 0 bases and 5 bases, in that order; junction bases with no gene match: 13. Germline V gene data show CDR1 as SGHAT and CDR2 as FQNNGV.

J is TRBJ2-7 and V is TRBV4-1; no definite D call. Germline CDR1 and CDR2: MGHRA and YSYEKL. The CDR3 runs to 13 residues. The V and J ends lost 0 bases and 2 bases respectively, with 5 bases between them. The CDR3 DNA follows: TGCGCCAGCAGCCAAGACAGTGCCTACGAGCAGTACTTC. Its protein is CASSQDSAYEQYF.

The chain recombines TRBV12-5 with TRBJ2-3; 10 nucleotides agree with TRBD1. V trimming: 1 base; J trimming: 3 bases; junction bases outside the gene matches: 1. The CDR3 is 15 amino acids. Per germline, CDR1 LGHNT and CDR2 FRNRAP. CDR3 DNA: TGTGCTAGTGGTTTGGGACAGGGGGCGACAGATACGCAGTATTTT. Amino acids: CASGLGQGATDTQYF.

This sequence joins TRBV6-5 and TRBJ1-3, with D possibly TRBD1 on 6 matching bases. The CDR3 totals 15 residues. With 2 bases removed from V and 1 base from J, the gap between germline ends came to 9 bases. CDR1 is MNHEY and CDR2 is SVGAGI in the germline V gene. The CDR3 nucleotides read TGTGCCAGCAGTTACCGGGGACATTCTGGAAACACCATATATTTT. It is translated as CASSYRGHSGNTIYF.

The chain recombines TRBV27 with TRBJ2-2, with TRBD1 matching over 8 bases. Germline lookup yields CDR1 MNHEY and CDR2 SMNVEV (reference sequence). The CDR3 runs 15 residues. The J segment lost 5 bases and the V segment lost 4 bases, leaving 6 bases of the junction unmatched. CDR3 DNA sequence: TGTGCCAGCAGTTCCCCAGGGGGCCGAACCGGGGAGCTGTTTTTT. Translation: CASSSPGGRTGELFF.

The J gene is TRBJ2-5, the V gene TRBV7-6; TRBD2 agrees at 8 bases. The germline V gene encodes CDR1 SGHVS and CDR2 FNYEAQ. The trim removed 4 bases at V and 5 bases at J, leaving 12 bases unmatched. The CDR3 has 16 amino acids. DNA of the CDR3: TGTGCCAGCAGCTCCGGCCAGCGGGAGAGCGTGGAGACCCAGTACTTC. Translating it yields CASSSGQRESVETQYF. The whole variable domain, filled in from reference TRBV7-6 and TRBJ2-5, reads GAGVSQSPRYKVTKRGQDVALRCDPISGHVSLYWYRQALGQGPEFLTYFNYEAQQDKSGLPNDRFSAERPEGSISTLTIQRTEQRDSAMYRCASSSGQRESVETQYFGPGTRLLVL.

This rearrangement joins TRBV7-9 to TRBJ2-7, with a tentative D call TRBD2 (6 bases). Per the germline V gene, CDR1 is SEHNR and CDR2 is FQNEAQ (reference sequence). Trimming removed 0 bases at V and 5 bases at J, with 11 bases between. This CDR3 is 14 amino acids long. CDR3 region: CASSLASGPHEQYF. The DNA for the CDR3 is TGTGCCAGCAGCTTAGCTAGCGGTCCCCACGAGCAGTACTTC. Drawing the rest from reference TRBV7-9 and TRBJ2-7, the complete variable domain is DTGVSQNPRHKITKRGQNVTFRCDPISEHNRLYWYRQTLGQGPEFLTYFQNEAQLEKSRLLSDRFSAERPKGSFSTLEIQRTEQGDSAMYLCASSLASGPHEQYFGPGTRLTVT.

The J gene is TRBJ2-5, the V gene TRBV27, with TRBD1 identical over 11 bases. The CDR3 is made up of 16 amino acids. Trimming took 1 base from V and 5 from J; bases not matched to a gene: 6. Per germline, CDR1 MNHEY and CDR2 SMNVEV (reference sequence). CDR3: CASSLFSDRGRETQYF. The CDR3, as DNA: TGTGCCAGCAGTTTATTTTCGGACAGGGGGCGGGAGACCCAGTACTTC.

This clone was seen many times. The V gene is TRBV6-5, the J gene TRBJ1-1, with 7 bases lining up with TRBD1. V lost 6 bases and J lost 5; bases outside the gene matches: 9. This CDR3 contains 14 residues. Germline V gives CDR1 MNHEY, CDR2 SVGAGI. CDR3: CASSLTGERTEAFF. In nucleotides, the CDR3 is TGTGCCAGCAGCCTTACAGGGGAAAGGACTGAAGCTTTCTTT.

This clone was counted a single time. The rearrangement links TRBV4-3 to TRBJ1-4; TRBD1 is a possible D gene (6 bases). CDR1 is LGHNA and CDR2 is YSLEER in the germline V gene. Trimming shortened V by 0 bases and J by 10 bases, and 15 bases separated the two germline ends. This CDR3 spans 15 amino acids. CDR3 region: CASSQDPSGAPKLFF. The CDR3 DNA is TGCGCCAGCAGCCAAGATCCGTCAGGGGCCCCAAAACTGTTTTTT.

This chain uses TRBV6-6 with TRBJ2-7, with TRBD2 matching 7 bases. This CDR3 has 14 residues. Germline V gene lookup returns CDR1 MNHNY and CDR2 SVGAGI (reference sequence). J gave up 4 bases and V 2 bases, and 5 bases lay outside the gene matches. The CDR3 protein is CASSYEASGYEQYF. The CDR3 nucleotides read TGTGCCAGCAGTTACGAGGCTAGCGGATACGAGCAGTACTTC.

The rearrangement uses TRBV30 and TRBJ2-5; TRBD2 aligns across 8 bases. The CDR3 is 14 amino acids. Per germline, CDR1 GTSNPN and CDR2 SVGIG (reference sequence). V was pared by 0 bases and J by 5 bases, with 5 bases of the junction left unmatched. DNA for the CDR3: TGTGCCTGGAGTGTACTAGCGGAGGTGGAGACCCAGTACTTC. Translated, it gives CAWSVLAEVETQYF.